This is a list of T cell receptor beta chains from one sample in a study of STAT5B mutations in CD4+ large granular lymphocyte leukemia. Generated by immunoSEQ multiplex PCR, the TCRdb table keeps only in-frame clones and is missing some. This sample has fewer than 5,000 clones; approximately 77% occur once, and the top ten carry 70% to 80%. The sample taken for sequencing was PBMCs. The receptors were sampled from a man aged 55 to 70 with CD4+ T-cell large granular lymphocyte leukemia. CDR3s include the opening cysteine and the closing phenylalanine or tryptophan. D genes are given only for firm matches. Clone size is shown for a subset of rows, as once, few, many or a class of expanded clone.

d_call	j_call	clone_size	v_call	cdr3_length	cdr3_nt	cdr3_aa
TRBD2	TRBJ2-7	-	TRBV7-6	17	TGTGCCAGCAGCTTCTCGACTGCTAGCGGGGGGCCCTACGAGCAGTACTTC	CASSFSTASGGPYEQYF
TRBD1	TRBJ1-5	-	TRBV5-6	16	TGTGCCAGCAGCCGGACAGGGGCACAAAGCAATCAGCCCCAGCATTTT	CASSRTGAQSNQPQHF
-	TRBJ2-7	-	TRBV29-1	13	TGCAGCGTCCTAACGACTTCCACCTACGAGCAGTACTTC	CSVLTTSTYEQYF
TRBD1	TRBJ1-4	-	TRBV7-9	15	TGTGCCAGCAGCCAGGGGGAGCGATGGAGTGAAAAACTGTTTTTT	CASSQGERWSEKLFF
TRBD1	TRBJ1-3	-	TRBV6-5	15	TGTGCCAGCAGTCCCTCCGACAGGGAAGGAAACACCATATATTTT	CASSPSDREGNTIYF
TRBD1	TRBJ1-5	-	TRBV6-1	16	TGTGCCAGCAGTGAAGGGACAGGCCGGGGAAATCAGCCCCAGCATTTT	CASSEGTGRGNQPQHF
TRBD2	TRBJ2-1	-	TRBV5-8	16	TGTGCCAGCAGCTTACGATCCGGGGGGACGAGGGATGAGCAGTTCTTC	CASSLRSGGTRDEQFF
-	TRBJ2-5	-	TRBV6-6	14	TGTGCCAGCAGTTCCATCCAGGGGCAGGAGACCCAGTACTTC	CASSSIQGQETQYF
-	TRBJ2-3	-	TRBV7-8	13	TGTGCCAGCAGCTTACCGAGCACAGATACGCAGTATTTT	CASSLPSTDTQYF
-	TRBJ1-1	once	TRBV9	15	TGTGCCAGCAGCGTAGGCGCGGGATCTGGCACTGAAGCTTTCTTT	CASSVGAGSGTEAFF
-	TRBJ1-1	-	TRBV27	17	TGTGCCAGCAGTTTATACCCTCAGCCGGGTTCCTGGGGTGGAGCTTTCTTT	CASSLYPQPGSWGGAFF
-	TRBJ1-5	few	TRBV7-9	15	TGTGCCAGCAGCTTAGGCGACCTCCAGAATCAGCCCCAGCATTTT	CASSLGDLQNQPQHF
-	TRBJ2-7	few	TRBV2	14	TGTGCCAGCGATGGGGGGCAGGTTACCTACGAGCAGTACTTC	CASDGGQVTYEQYF
TRBD1	TRBJ1-4	-	TRBV6-6	13	TGTGCCAGCCACGGGGACAGAAATGAAAAACTGTTTTTT	CASHGDRNEKLFF
-	TRBJ1-1	medium-sized	TRBV27	14	TGTGCCAGCAGTTCCGTGGGGCCGAACACTGAAGCTTTCTTT	CASSSVGPNTEAFF
TRBD1	TRBJ2-7	once	TRBV5-5	17	TGTGCCAGCAGCTTCCGTGCCTCGGGACAGGGAGGCTACGAGCAGTACTTC	CASSFRASGQGGYEQYF
TRBD1	TRBJ2-2	-	TRBV9	16	TGTGCCAGCAGCGTAAGGACAGGGGGCCACACCGGGGAGCTGTTTTTT	CASSVRTGGHTGELFF
TRBD2	TRBJ2-3	-	TRBV19	19	TGTGCCAGTAGTATTGGGACTAGCGGGGGGTTTTCTAGCACAGATACGCAGTATTTT	CASSIGTSGGFSSTDTQYF
TRBD2	TRBJ2-1	-	TRBV4-3	14	TGCGCCAGCAGCCCGGGACTAGCGGACAATGAGCAGTTCTTC	CASSPGLADNEQFF
TRBD1	TRBJ2-3	-	TRBV6-6	14	TGTGCCAGCATTGACAGGGTTATAACAGATACGCAGTATTTT	CASIDRVITDTQYF
-	TRBJ2-5	-	TRBV11-2	13	TGTGCCAGCAGCTTACCTAGTCAAGAGACCCAGTACTTC	CASSLPSQETQYF
-	TRBJ2-7	-	TRBV27	14	TGTGCCAGCAGTTTTAGTACCATTCTCTACGAGCAGTACTTC	CASSFSTILYEQYF
TRBD2	TRBJ2-5	-	TRBV7-9	16	TGTGCCAGCAGACAGGGACTAGCGGGGGGCGTGGAGACCCAGTACTTC	CASRQGLAGGVETQYF
-	TRBJ1-2	-	TRBV4-1	13	TGCGCCAGCAGCCAAGGACCCCTCTATGGCTACACCTTC	CASSQGPLYGYTF
-	TRBJ2-1	-	TRBV13	14	TGTGCCAGCAGCTTAGCGGGGTCCTACAATGAGCAGTTCTTC	CASSLAGSYNEQFF
TRBD1	TRBJ1-6	-	TRBV4-3	15	TGCGCCAGCAGCCAAAGCGGACAGGGGCGAACACCCCTCCACTTT	CASSQSGQGRTPLHF
-	TRBJ1-3	-	TRBV7-2	13	TGTGCCAGCAGCTCATGGACGGGAAACACCATATATTTT	CASSSWTGNTIYF
-	TRBJ1-5	-	TRBV5-6	14	TGTGCCAGCAGCTTGTGGGTTAGCAATCAGCCCCAGCATTTT	CASSLWVSNQPQHF
TRBD1	TRBJ2-2	-	TRBV29-1	12	TGCAGCGCCCTGACAGGGCCCGGGGAGCTGTTTTTT	CSALTGPGELFF
TRBD2	TRBJ2-1	-	TRBV27	16	TGTGCCAGCAGTTTTATTATGTCGGGGGGGGGTACTGAGCAGTTCTTC	CASSFIMSGGGTEQFF
-	TRBJ1-2	-	TRBV23-1	15	TGCGCCAGCAGTCAATGTTCTCACAGGCAATATGGCTACACCTTC	CASSQCSHRQYGYTF
-	TRBJ1-1	-	TRBV9	14	TGTGCCAGCAGCGTAGCCCGGGACCTTTTCTCGGCTTTCTTT	CASSVARDLFSAFF
-	TRBJ1-4	-	TRBV25-1	14	TGTGCCAGCAGTGAGACCGGCTATGGGGAAAAACTGTTTTTT	CASSETGYGEKLFF
-	TRBJ2-2	-	TRBV25-1	16	TGTGCCAGCAGCGTGGTCGGGGGCCTTAGGGCCGGGGAGCTGTTTTTT	CASSVVGGLRAGELFF
TRBD2	TRBJ2-5	-	TRBV15	14	TGTGCCACCAGCCGAAGGACTAGCGAAGAGACCCAGTACTTC	CATSRRTSEETQYF
TRBD1	TRBJ2-7	-	TRBV9	16	TGTGCCAGCAGCGTGGGGACAGGGCTCAACCCCTACGAGCAGTACTTC	CASSVGTGLNPYEQYF
TRBD2	TRBJ2-7	once	TRBV11-2	15	TGTGCCAGCAGCCTCCGACTAGCGGGGCTCGACGAGCAGTACTTC	CASSLRLAGLDEQYF
TRBD2	TRBJ2-1	-	TRBV2	13	TGTGCCAGCAGTGCGGGGGGGATGGATGAGCAGTTCTTC	CASSAGGMDEQFF
-	TRBJ2-1	-	TRBV7-9	12	TGTGCCAGCAGCTCCTTGGTCCATGAGCAGTTCTTC	CASSSLVHEQFF
-	TRBJ2-7	-	TRBV15	12	TGTGCCACCAGCAACCAGGGTTCCGAGCAGTACTTC	CATSNQGSEQYF
TRBD2	TRBJ2-3	-	TRBV27	16	TGTGCCAGCAGTTTTCTAGCGGGGGTCTCCACAGATACGCAGTATTTT	CASSFLAGVSTDTQYF
TRBD1	TRBJ2-2	few	TRBV7-9	12	TGTGCCAGCAGCTCCAAAACAGGGGGGAAGCTTTTT	CASSSKTGGKLF
TRBD1	TRBJ1-2	-	TRBV4-3	15	TGCGCCAGCAGCCCCACCCTGACAGGGCCCTATGGCTACACCTTC	CASSPTLTGPYGYTF
TRBD2	TRBJ2-3	-	TRBV9	15	TGTGCCAGCAGCGTTTTAGCGGGGCCCACAGATACGCAGTATTTT	CASSVLAGPTDTQYF